The clone carrying this T cell receptor (beta chain) showed up just once. The sample comes from a study of blood T cell repertoires in COVID-19. Looking at the study overall: Samples taken during acute and convalescent COVID-19 were collected in the United States, Italy and Spain. T cells, B-cell-depleted T cells, or PBMCs supplied cDNA or gDNA.

Trimming removed 3 bases at V and 8 bases at J, with 13 bases between. The germline CDR1 and CDR2 sequences are MNHNS and SASEGT. The CDR3 covers 14 residues. Original analysis: The assay estimated nucleated cells by amplifying reference gene primers. Libraries were prepared by immunoSEQ multiplex PCR; TCRdb keeps only in-frame clonotypes and omits some of them. V, J and clone size are taken as reported in that table, and D and trimming were inferred from the DNA itself. This table has some 200,000 clones, roughly 80% appearing once. Input material: peripheral blood. The clonotype originates from a woman between 40 and 50 years old with acute or convalescent COVID-19. The chain recombines TRBV6-1 with TRBJ1-4, with D possibly matching TRBD1 (5 bases). CDR3 DNA: TGTGCCAGCAGTGAGGGGCAGGGTTGGGAAAAACTGTTTTTT. The encoded protein is CASSEGQGWEKLFF.